The 30 T cell receptor beta chains below were found in one sample sequenced in a study of OX40 agonist ivuxolimab in advanced cancers. TCRdb's copy holds only in-frame clones and misses some; the assay was immunoSEQ multiplex PCR. The sample holds about 79,000 clones, around 90% seen once. The sample here was CD4+ or CD8+ T cells sorted from blood, taken in a trial of the OX40 agonist ivuxolimab. All receptors derive from an adult with an advanced solid tumor such as melanoma, head and neck, liver or kidney cancer.

The genes are TRBV4-2 and TRBJ2-5, with TRBD2 matching 11 bases. V lost 0 bases to trimming and J lost 5 bases; unmatched junction nucleotides: 11. CDR3 size: 18 residues. Germline CDR1 reads LGHNA; CDR2 reads YNFKEQ. The DNA of the CDR3 is TGTGCCAGCAGCCAAGATTTACGCGTAGCGGGAGGGTGGGAGACCCAGTACTTC. Translation gives CASSQDLRVAGGWETQYF.

V is TRBV7-3 and J is TRBJ2-7; 7 bases are shared with TRBD2. Germline V gives CDR1 SGHTA, CDR2 FQGTGA. V lost 8 bases, J lost 2 bases, and 6 bases stayed unmatched. The CDR3 has 13 residues. CDR3 in DNA: TGTGCCAGCTTAGGGCGGGAGACCTACGAGCAGTACTTC. This translates into CASLGRETYEQYF.

This clone was seen only once. The V call is TRBV10-2, the J call TRBJ2-7; 10 bases map to TRBD2. CDR1 is WSHSY, CDR2 SAAADI, per germline. Trimming at V came to 2 bases and at J to 6 bases, leaving 7 bases not matched to a gene. There are 15 residues in the CDR3. The CDR3 coding sequence is TGCGCCAGCAGTGAGACTAGCGGGACGACTGGCGAGCAGTACTTC. Protein product: CASSETSGTTGEQYF.

CDR3 sequence reads: CASSYFGGKTGELFF. The CDR3 bases are TGTGCCAGCAGTTATTTTGGCGGGAAGACCGGGGAGCTGTTTTTT. The V and J genes are TRBV6-5 and TRBJ2-2, with D maybe TRBD2 (6 bases). Per the germline V gene, CDR1 is MNHEY and CDR2 is SVGAGI. V dropped 3 bases and J dropped 5 bases, with 13 bases sitting between them. The CDR3 is made up of 15 amino acids.

The chain employs TRBV27 and TRBJ2-7; 9 positions match TRBD1. The CDR3 is 13 residues long. The trim removed 6 bases at V and 5 bases at J, leaving 5 bases unmatched. The germline gives CDR1 MNHEY, CDR2 SMNVEV (reference sequence). This CDR3 reads CASRTWDRDEQYF. CDR3 sequence (DNA): TGTGCCAGCAGGACTTGGGACAGGGACGAGCAGTACTTC.

This chain links TRBV19 with TRBJ2-7, with 9 nucleotides matching TRBD1. J lost 0 bases, V lost 3 bases, and 3 bases had no gene match. Germline V CDR1 and CDR2: LNHDA, SQIVND (reference sequence). The CDR3 totals 15 residues. The CDR3 is CASSIGTGHSYEQYF. The CDR3 DNA sequence: TGTGCCAGTAGTATCGGGACAGGGCACTCCTACGAGCAGTACTTC.

The J gene is TRBJ1-2, the V gene TRBV6-6, with 8 bases matching TRBD1. Germline V gene sequence: CDR1 MNHNY, CDR2 SVGAGI (reference sequence). J was trimmed by 7 bases and V by 6 bases; bases with no gene match: 10. The length of the CDR3 is 14 residues. For the CDR3, the DNA is TGTGCCAGCAGCTCAACAGGGGGAGTACGTGGCTACACCTTC. It specifies CASSSTGGVRGYTF.

The rearrangement uses TRBV10-3 and TRBJ2-1; 12 nucleotides agree with TRBD1. CDR3 length: 15 residues. The trim removed 2 bases at V and 6 bases at J, leaving 2 bases unmatched. Germline V gives CDR1 ENHRY, CDR2 SYGVKD. CDR3 amino acids: CAISEAGQGANEQFF. The DNA of the CDR3 is TGTGCCATCAGTGAGGCGGGACAGGGGGCCAATGAGCAGTTCTTC.

The genes are TRBV2 and TRBJ1-2; 9 bases agree with TRBD1. The CDR3 covers 16 residues. Germline V CDR1 and CDR2: SNHLY, FYNNEI. Losses at the gene ends were 7 bases for V and 7 bases for J; bases not matched to a gene: 16. CDR3 bases: TGTGCCAGCACCCCGGACAGGGGTGTTGTTTCGGGTGGCTACACCTTC. Protein: CASTPDRGVVSGGYTF. The whole variable domain, filled in from reference TRBV2 and TRBJ1-2, reads EPEVTQTPSHQVTQMGQEVILRCVPISNHLYFYWYRQILGQKVEFLVSFYNNEISEKSEIFDDQFSVERPDGSNFTLKIRSTKLEDSAMYFCASTPDRGVVSGGYTFGSGTRLTVV.

This clone was counted a single time. The chain combines TRBV9 with TRBJ2-1, with D possibly matching TRBD2 (5 bases). Trimming left V 5 bases short and J 9 bases short, with 18 bases between. The CDR3 contains 14 residues. CDR1 and CDR2 (germline): SGDLS, YYNGEE. CDR3 nucleotide sequence: TGTGCCAGCAGGACGGACTCCTTATCCGGTGAGCAGTTCTTC. This translates into CASRTDSLSGEQFF.

The J gene is TRBJ2-5, the V gene TRBV5-6, with D possibly matching TRBD1 (6 bases). The V end was cut by 6 bases, the J end by 5 bases, with 17 bases between. CDR1 SGHDT and CDR2 YYEEEE come from the germline V gene. The CDR3 consists of 14 residues. CDR3 amino acids: CASTPQGKWETQYF. CDR3 sequence (DNA): TGTGCCAGCACCCCGCAGGGGAAGTGGGAGACCCAGTACTTC.

In DNA form, the CDR3 reads TGTGCCAGCAATAAGGGGTTGACTAATGAAAAACTGTTTTTT. It encodes CASNKGLTNEKLFF. The V and J genes are TRBV28 and TRBJ1-4; a weak D match, TRBD1 (5 bases). V was pared by 7 bases and J by 2 bases, with 11 bases between. CDR3 length: 14 residues. Germline CDR1 is MDHEN and CDR2 is SYDVKM.

This chain uses TRBV18 with TRBJ2-2, with 7 positions matching TRBD2. CDR3 length: 16 amino acids. From germline, CDR1 is KGHSH and CDR2 LQKENI. J lost 0 bases, V lost 5 bases, and 6 bases had no gene match. The CDR3 reads CASSTKRDSNTGELFF. The CDR3, as DNA: TGTGCCAGCTCAACTAAGCGGGATTCGAACACCGGGGAGCTGTTTTTT.

CDR3 sequence: CASSARGGPDNEQFF. The CDR3 DNA follows: TGTGCCAGCAGCGCTAGAGGGGGACCCGACAATGAGCAGTTCTTC. J is TRBJ2-1 and V is TRBV7-9; a weak D match, TRBD1 (6 bases). Germline V lookup: CDR1 SEHNR, CDR2 FQNEAQ (reference sequence). Trimming left V 5 bases short and J 5 bases short, with 16 bases between. This CDR3 spans 15 amino acids.

The chain has TRBV6-5 and TRBJ1-2; D is unresolved. This CDR3 contains 11 residues. The ends were cut back, 10 bases at V and 10 bases at J, with 16 bases in the middle. Germline CDR1 MNHEY, CDR2 SVGAGI. CDR3 nucleotide sequence: TGTGCCATCATGGGCAGGCAGGACTACACCTTC. Translated: CAIMGRQDYTF.

The chain employs TRBV25-1 and TRBJ1-5, with D possibly being TRBD1 (5 bases). With 8 bases removed from V and 0 bases from J, the gap between germline ends came to 11 bases. Per germline, CDR1 MGHDK and CDR2 SYGVNS. The CDR3 sequence is 14 residues long. This CDR3 reads CASQQEDSNQPQHF. The CDR3 DNA is TGTGCCAGCCAACAGGAAGATAGCAATCAGCCCCAGCATTTT.

The chain uses TRBV28 and TRBJ2-7, with D perhaps TRBD2 (5 bases). The CDR3 is 12 amino acids. The germline V gene encodes CDR1 MDHEN and CDR2 SYDVKM. The V gene lost 7 bases and the J gene lost 4 bases, with 11 bases spanning the gap. The CDR3 DNA sequence: TGTGCCAGCATGAGCGGAGATTACGAGCAGTACTTC. Protein: CASMSGDYEQYF. Full variable domain (remainder filled in from reference TRBV28 and TRBJ2-7): DVKVTQSSRYLVKRTGEKVFLECVQDMDHENMFWYRQDPGLGLRLIYFSYDVKMKEKGDIPEGYSVSREKKERFSLILESASTNQTSMYLCASMSGDYEQYFGPGTRLTVT.

The rearrangement joins TRBV4-1 to TRBJ2-3; no clear D. CDR1 and CDR2 from the germline V gene are MGHRA and YSYEKL. The ends were cut back, 0 bases at V and 0 bases at J, with 10 bases in the middle. This CDR3 spans 16 amino acids. The CDR3: CASSQDYTASTDTQYF. In DNA, the CDR3 is TGCGCCAGCAGCCAAGATTATACAGCTAGCACAGATACGCAGTATTTT.

The gene calls are TRBV7-2 and TRBJ2-3; 10 positions match TRBD2. From germline, CDR1 is SGHTA and CDR2 FQGNSA. The CDR3 totals 17 residues. Trimming removed 1 base from V and 3 bases from J; junction bases left unmatched: 7. CDR3 sequence: CASSLDSSGRLTDTQYF. In DNA form, the CDR3 reads TGTGCCAGCAGCTTAGACTCTAGCGGGAGATTAACAGATACGCAGTATTTT.

Notes on this clone: The sample has other DNA sequences that encode this CDR3 too. V usage is TRBV6-1 and J usage is TRBJ2-6, with 7 bases identical to TRBD1. The junction had 2 bases not matched to a gene; V was cut back by 6 bases and J by 0 bases. CDR3 length: 15 residues. Germline V gene sequence: CDR1 MNHNS, CDR2 SASEGT. The chain's CDR3 is CASSGDSSGANVLTF. In nucleotides, the CDR3 is TGTGCCAGCAGCGGGGACAGCTCTGGGGCCAACGTCCTGACTTTC.

The rearrangement joins TRBV7-8 to TRBJ1-5; TRBD1 is a possible D gene (6 bases). Germline V gene lookup returns CDR1 SGHVS and CDR2 FQNEAQ. The CDR3 contains 15 residues. V lost 1 base and J 2 bases, leaving 9 bases between the germline ends. Here the CDR3 DNA reads TGTGCCAGCAGCTTAGGAGGGGGGGGCAATCAGCCCCAGCATTTT. Translation gives CASSLGGGGNQPQHF.

V is TRBV30 and J is TRBJ2-2; 11 bases align to TRBD2. The CDR3 runs to 13 residues. Germline CDR1 reads GTSNPN; CDR2 reads SVGIG (reference sequence). The ends lost 5 bases at V and 6 bases at J; junction bases unmatched: 2. The CDR3 DNA reads as TGTGCCTGGGGGACTAGCGGACCCGGGGAGCTGTTTTTT. Amino acids: CAWGTSGPGELFF.

This rearrangement joins TRBV4-1 to TRBJ1-6; no reliable D call. The CDR3 totals 12 residues. CDR1 and CDR2 from the germline V gene are MGHRA and YSYEKL. The ends were cut back, 1 base at V and 9 bases at J, with 4 bases in the middle. For the CDR3, the DNA is TGCGCCAGCAGCCAAGGGGGTTCACCCCTCCACTTT. It codes for CASSQGGSPLHF.

The chain has TRBV4-1 and TRBJ1-5; no firm D call. Trimming pared 1 base from V and 4 bases from J, leaving 5 bases between. This CDR3 is built from 13 residues. Germline loops: CDR1 MGHRA, CDR2 YSYEKL. CDR3 nucleotides: TGCGCCAGCAGCCAAGGTGTAAATCAGCCCCAGCATTTT. It is translated as CASSQGVNQPQHF.

The chain combines TRBV11-3 with TRBJ1-2; D remains ambiguous. The ends were cut back, 0 bases at V and 1 base at J, with 6 bases in the middle. CDR1 SGHNT and CDR2 YENEEA come from the germline V gene. CDR3 length equals 14 residues. CDR3 DNA sequence: TGTGCCAGCAGCTTAGACAGGTTTAACTATGGCTACACCTTC. Encoded protein: CASSLDRFNYGYTF.

The rearrangement uses TRBV19 and TRBJ2-7; D is undetermined. V was pared by 5 bases and J by 3 bases, with 11 bases between. The CDR3 sequence is 13 residues long. CDR1 is LNHDA, CDR2 SQIVND, per germline (reference sequence). The CDR3 loop reads CASSPKRYYEQYF. CDR3 coding DNA: TGTGCCAGTAGTCCTAAGCGCTACTACGAGCAGTACTTC.

The chain carries TRBV5-4 and TRBJ1-1; D call uncertain. The CDR3 totals 15 residues. V lost 0 bases and J 0 bases, leaving 9 bases between the germline ends. CDR1 and CDR2 (germline): SGHNT, YYREEE (reference sequence). This chain's CDR3 is CASSLAATMNTEAFF. CDR3 sequence (DNA): TGTGCCAGCAGCTTGGCGGCTACGATGAACACTGAAGCTTTCTTT.

The V call is TRBV4-1, the J call TRBJ2-4; D is perhaps TRBD2 (5 bases). The length of the CDR3 is 12 residues. Germline V lookup: CDR1 MGHRA, CDR2 YSYEKL. The germline V and J ends were trimmed by 0 bases and 10 bases, with 7 bases remaining between them. The CDR3 sequence: CASSQESGIQYF. In nucleotides, the CDR3 is TGCGCCAGCAGCCAAGAATCGGGAATTCAGTACTTC.

The chain has TRBV5-1 and TRBJ2-5; 10 positions agree with TRBD2. The CDR3 loop spans 14 amino acids. Germline V gives CDR1 SGHRS, CDR2 YFSETQ. Trimming took 4 bases from V and 5 from J; bases not matched to a gene: 5. The CDR3 loop is CASSVTSGVETQYF. The CDR3 coding sequence is TGCGCCAGCAGCGTCACTAGCGGGGTGGAGACCCAGTACTTC.

The rearrangement uses TRBV5-1 and TRBJ2-7; 8 positions match TRBD2. Germline V gene data show CDR1 as SGHRS and CDR2 as YFSETQ. The CDR3 totals 14 residues. The ends lost 2 bases at V and 5 bases at J; junction bases unmatched: 6. The DNA for the CDR3 is TGCGCCAGCAGCTTTGCGGGAGGAGGTGACGAGCAGTACTTC. This sequence encodes CASSFAGGGDEQYF.